These T cell receptor beta chains were read from a single sample in a study of shared clonotypes between healthy human individuals. Sequencing was performed with immunoSEQ multiplex PCR; in TCRdb, only in-frame clones are kept and a portion is missing. The repertoire holds around 1.1 million clones, with about 72% as singletons. The sequenced sample was memory CD4+ T cells from PBMCs. These receptors all come from a man between 18 and 35 years old in good health. Some clones in this sample may be carry-over from other donors' samples. Each CDR3 is given with its conserved first and last residue. D genes are given only for firm matches. The size entry is marked missing in some rows and otherwise reads once, few, many or a size class.

abundance	j_gene	v_gene	d_gene	CDR3aa	CDR3nt
.	TRBJ2-7	TRBV11-2	.	CASSLDRVYEQYF	TGTGCCAGCAGCTTAGACAGGGTCTACGAGCAGTACTTC
few	TRBJ2-1	TRBV4-2	TRBD1	CASSRQGTGFYNEQFF	TGTGCCAGCAGCCGCCAGGGGACAGGGTTCTACAATGAGCAGTTCTTC
.	TRBJ1-1	TRBV5-6	.	CASSLKGDYNTEAFF	TGTGCCAGCAGCTTGAAAGGGGATTACAACACTGAAGCTTTCTTT
.	TRBJ2-1	TRBV7-2	TRBD1	CASSPDRGRFNEQFF	TGTGCCAGCAGCCCGGACAGGGGGAGGTTCAATGAGCAGTTCTTC
.	TRBJ1-2	TRBV18	.	CASSPAQGGLYGYTF	TGTGCCAGCTCACCAGCCCAGGGTGGATTATACGGCTACACCTTC
.	TRBJ2-7	TRBV18	TRBD1	CASSPQGTEYEQYF	TGTGCCAGCTCACCACAGGGGACAGAATACGAGCAGTACTTC
.	TRBJ1-2	TRBV7-8	.	CASSLELANYGYTF	TGTGCCAGCAGCTTAGAACTAGCTAACTATGGCTACACCTTC
.	TRBJ2-5	TRBV19	TRBD2	CASSMIVAGQETQYF	TGTGCCAGTAGTATGATTGTAGCGGGACAAGAGACCCAGTACTTC
few	TRBJ1-2	TRBV7-2	.	CASSPRRSNYGYTF	TGTGCCAGCAGCCCACGCCGGTCTAACTATGGCTACACCTTC
.	TRBJ1-3	TRBV7-9	.	CASSLRGPSGNTIYF	TGTGCCAGCAGCTTACGGGGACCCTCTGGAAACACCATATATTTT
.	TRBJ2-6	TRBV2	.	CASRRGGGLISGANVLTF	TGTGCCAGCAGGAGGGGCGGAGGGCTCATCTCTGGGGCCAACGTCCTGACTTTC
many	TRBJ1-6	TRBV10-1	TRBD1	CASIFRQGNIPPLHF	TGCGCCAGCATTTTTAGACAGGGAAATATTCCACCCCTCCACTTT
.	TRBJ2-3	TRBV5-1	TRBD2	CASSEPGTSGITDTQYF	TGCGCCAGCAGCGAGCCCGGGACTAGCGGGATTACAGATACGCAGTATTTT
.	TRBJ2-2	TRBV5-8	.	CASRRNSFANTGELFF	TGTGCCAGCAGACGTAACAGCTTCGCGAACACCGGGGAGCTGTTTTTT
.	TRBJ1-2	TRBV30	TRBD1	CAWRRQGAYGYTF	TGTGCCTGGAGACGCCAGGGGGCCTATGGCTACACCTTC
.	TRBJ2-2	TRBV29-1	TRBD2	CSGGTSGGELFF	TGCAGCGGAGGGACTAGCGGGGGGGAGCTGTTTTTT
.	TRBJ2-3	TRBV20-1	.	CSASRVDTQYF	TGCAGTGCTAGCAGGGTGGATACGCAGTATTTT
many	TRBJ2-7	TRBV19	.	CASSIERRAEQYF	TGTGCCAGTAGTATTGAGCGGAGGGCCGAGCAGTACTTC
few	TRBJ2-7	TRBV7-8	TRBD2	CASSLGGVAYEQYF	TGTGCCAGCAGTCTCGGGGGGGTGGCCTACGAGCAGTACTTC
few	TRBJ2-2	TRBV5-1	.	CASSDTGELFF	TGCGCCAGCAGCGACACCGGGGAGCTGTTTTTT
.	TRBJ1-5	TRBV27	.	CASSLLGSNQPQHF	TGTGCCAGCAGTTTACTGGGCAGCAATCAGCCCCAGCATTTT
.	TRBJ2-5	TRBV10-3	.	CAISASGSQETQYF	TGTGCCATCAGTGCCAGCGGTTCCCAAGAGACCCAGTACTTC
.	TRBJ2-1	TRBV4-3	.	CASSRVVGSGDNNEQFF	TGCGCCAGCAGCCGGGTGGTGGGTAGCGGAGATAACAATGAGCAGTTCTTC
.	TRBJ2-1	TRBV9	.	CASSRGTLGTPEQFF	TGTGCCAGCAGCAGAGGGACTCTCGGGACACCAGAGCAGTTCTTC
.	TRBJ2-7	TRBV7-9	TRBD1	CAWGDRGHYEQYF	TGTGCCTGGGGGGACAGGGGGCACTACGAGCAGTACTTC
.	TRBJ2-7	TRBV4-2	.	CASSQDRSANYEQYF	TGTGCCAGCAGCCAAGATCGAAGCGCCAACTACGAGCAGTACTTC
.	TRBJ2-3	TRBV5-4	.	CASSRNLALGEDTQYF	TGTGCCAGCAGCCGAAACCTAGCGCTAGGGGAAGATACGCAGTATTTT
.	TRBJ1-2	TRBV5-4	.	CASSPHGNYGYTF	TGTGCCAGCAGCCCCCACGGCAACTATGGCTACACCTTC
.	TRBJ1-2	TRBV2	.	CASRLASGGYTF	TGTGCCAGCCGGTTGGCTTCTGGTGGCTACACCTTC
.	TRBJ1-2	TRBV6-1	.	CASRNTGSYGYTF	TGTGCCAGCAGGAATACAGGGAGCTATGGCTACACCTTC
.	TRBJ1-3	TRBV2	.	CASSVGAGGNTIYF	TGTGCCAGCAGTGTGGGGGCCGGTGGAAACACCATATATTTT
.	TRBJ1-1	TRBV7-9	.	CASSSPPRHLNTEAFF	TGTGCCAGCAGCTCACCCCCAAGACATTTGAACACTGAAGCTTTCTTT
.	TRBJ2-3	TRBV7-6	TRBD1	CASSPGGDTQYF	TGTGCCAGCAGTCCAGGGGGCGATACGCAGTATTTT
once	TRBJ2-7	TRBV9	TRBD2	CASSVGGGGSSYEQYF	TGTGCCAGCAGCGTAGGTGGCGGGGGGAGCTCCTACGAGCAGTACTTC
.	TRBJ2-7	TRBV7-9	.	CASSLAGGIYEQYF	TGTGCCAGCAGCTTAGCGGGAGGAATCTACGAGCAGTACTTC
.	TRBJ1-1	TRBV5-1	.	CASTWSAGRNTEAFF	TGCGCCAGCACCTGGAGTGCCGGGAGGAACACTGAAGCTTTCTTT
few	TRBJ2-7	TRBV15	.	CATSRAGYEQYF	TGTGCCACCAGCAGAGCGGGCTACGAGCAGTACTTC
.	TRBJ2-3	TRBV27	.	CASSLAGSAKDTQYF	TGTGCCAGCAGTTTAGCGGGGAGTGCGAAAGATACGCAGTATTTT
.	TRBJ2-7	TRBV27	.	CASSSRRGHYEQYF	TGTGCCAGCAGTTCCCGGAGGGGTCACTACGAGCAGTACTTC
.	TRBJ2-1	TRBV5-1	TRBD2	CASSLKYWREGSRNEQFF	TGCGCCAGCAGCTTAAAATATTGGCGGGAGGGCAGTAGAAATGAGCAGTTCTTC
.	TRBJ2-1	TRBV5-1	TRBD2	CASSLDGTTNEQFF	TGCGCCAGCAGCTTGGATGGGACTACCAATGAGCAGTTCTTC
.	TRBJ1-1	TRBV19	TRBD1	CASSETGAEAFF	TGTGCCAGTAGTGAGACAGGGGCCGAAGCTTTCTTT
.	TRBJ2-1	TRBV5-1	.	CASSLGRDNEQFF	TGCGCCAGCAGCTTGGGCAGAGACAATGAGCAGTTCTTC
.	TRBJ2-1	TRBV23-1	.	CASSQVSGSSYNEQFF	TGCGCCAGCAGTCAAGTCTCCGGGAGCTCCTACAATGAGCAGTTCTTC
few	TRBJ1-1	TRBV28	.	CASSLLTAKAFF	TGTGCCAGCAGTTTATTGACAGCCAAAGCTTTCTTT